This T cell receptor beta chain was documented in a study of Ad26.COV2.S vaccination and SARS-CoV-2 variants. Concerning this clone itself: Its antigen is unknown.

Study-wide findings and caveats: Reported findings describe substantial breadth in spike-specific CD8+ and CD4+ T cell responses following vaccination. Non-spike TCR breadth was similar in vaccine and placebo recipients.

The treatment was: 19 received Ad26.COV2.S at low or high dose, single or two shots; about 5 received placebo; per-sample allocation not given. Sampling occurred on day 63 after the first vaccine or placebo injection. Cohort 1b enrolled adults aged 18-55 years in Boston. The CDR3 contains 14 residues. Germline CDR1 SGHRS, CDR2 YFSETQ. The ends were cut back, 4 bases at V and 9 bases at J, with 19 bases in the middle. The assay was immunoSEQ multiplex PCR, and TCRdb's table has in-frame clones only and misses some. The sample shows over 300,000 clones, about 80% of them seen only once. V is TRBV5-1 and J is TRBJ1-1; no clear D. The sequence derives from a person between 18 and 65 years old who received the Ad26.COV2.S COVID-19 vaccine or a placebo. This specimen was peripheral blood, taken in a trial of Ad26.COV2.S vaccine versus placebo. The CDR3, as DNA: TGCGCCAGCAGCCCCGGCGGCCACATCTTTCAAGCTTTCTTT. Its translation is CASSPGGHIFQAFF. The entire variable domain, with the rest obtained from reference TRBV5-1 and TRBJ1-1, is as follows: KAGVTQTPRYLIKTRGQQVTLSCSPISGHRSVSWYQQTPGQGLQFLFEYFSETQRNKGNFPGRFSGRQFSNSRSEMNVSTLELGDSALYLCASSPGGHIFQAFFGQGTRLTVV.